The T cell receptor beta chain described here comes from a study of blood T cell repertoires in COVID-19. Overall study context: Acute and convalescent COVID-19 specimens originated in the United States, Italy and Spain. Sources were T cells, B-cell-depleted T cells, or PBMCs; the material itself was cDNA or gDNA.

CDR1 and CDR2 (germline): SGHRS, YFSETQ. CDR3 length equals 12 residues. Trimming cost V 5 bases and J 2 bases, with 6 bases left between them. Participant ages covered roughly 18 to 89 years across some 25 US areas. Libraries were prepared by immunoSEQ multiplex PCR; TCRdb keeps only in-frame clonotypes and omits some of them. In the table there are roughly 260,000 clones, approximately 85% of which are singletons. Sequences were obtained from PBMCs or T cells enriched from blood (not recorded which). The source is a woman between 50 and 59 years old who had recovered from COVID-19. The chain is built from TRBV5-1 and TRBJ2-3, with D hard to call. For the CDR3, the DNA is TGCGCCAGCAGTACAAACACAGATACGCAGTATTTT. This encodes CASSTNTDTQYF. The complete variable domain, with remaining parts taken from reference TRBV5-1 and TRBJ2-3, reads KAGVTQTPRYLIKTRGQQVTLSCSPISGHRSVSWYQQTPGQGLQFLFEYFSETQRNKGNFPGRFSGRQFSNSRSEMNVSTLELGDSALYLCASSTNTDTQYFGPGTRLTVL.